This T cell receptor beta chain was recorded in a study of blood T cells in healthy people across ages. Study-wide background: Capturing about one barcoded beta molecule per two T cells was achieved by template switching.

Primers used in a second PCR of roughly 6 to 11 cycles were a sample-barcoded 5' primer and a J-beta primer mix. TCRdb reanalysed the 5' RACE reads using MiXCR and keeps one entry per CDR3 protein. In the table there are some 1.4 million distinct CDR3 sequences, about 40% of which are singletons. Study-level points and caveats: TCR beta diversity per million T cells fell roughly linearly with age.

Details on this clonotype: Its antigen is undetermined.

Trimming shortened V by 3 bases and J by 0 bases, and 10 bases separated the two germline ends. CDR3 length equals 15 residues. Sequencing used blood. The V gene is TRBV12-3 or TRBV12-4, the J gene TRBJ2-3, with D unresolved. This receptor was identified in a woman under 30 in good health. CDR3 coding DNA: TGTGCCAGCAGTTTGACTGACGCTAGCACAGATACGCAGTATTTT. It translates to CASSLTDASTDTQYF.